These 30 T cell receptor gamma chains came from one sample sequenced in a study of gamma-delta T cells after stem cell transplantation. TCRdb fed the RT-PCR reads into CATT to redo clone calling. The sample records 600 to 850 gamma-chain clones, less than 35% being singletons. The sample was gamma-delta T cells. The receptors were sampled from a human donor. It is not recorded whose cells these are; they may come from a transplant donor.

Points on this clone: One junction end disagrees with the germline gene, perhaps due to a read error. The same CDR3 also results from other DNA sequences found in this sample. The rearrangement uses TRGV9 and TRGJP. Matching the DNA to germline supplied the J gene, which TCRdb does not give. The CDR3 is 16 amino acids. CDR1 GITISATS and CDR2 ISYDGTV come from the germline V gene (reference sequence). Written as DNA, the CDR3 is TGTGCCTTGTGGGCCAAGCAAGAGTTGGGCAAAAAGATCAAGGTATTT. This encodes CALWAKQELGKKIKVF.

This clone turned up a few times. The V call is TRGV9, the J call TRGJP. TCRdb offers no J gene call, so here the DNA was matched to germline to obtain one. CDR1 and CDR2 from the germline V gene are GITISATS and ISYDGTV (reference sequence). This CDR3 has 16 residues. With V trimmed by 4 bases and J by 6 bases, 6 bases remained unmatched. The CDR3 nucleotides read TGTGCCTTGTGGGATACGGGAGAGTTGGGCAAAAAAATCAAGGTATTT. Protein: CALWDTGELGKKIKVF.

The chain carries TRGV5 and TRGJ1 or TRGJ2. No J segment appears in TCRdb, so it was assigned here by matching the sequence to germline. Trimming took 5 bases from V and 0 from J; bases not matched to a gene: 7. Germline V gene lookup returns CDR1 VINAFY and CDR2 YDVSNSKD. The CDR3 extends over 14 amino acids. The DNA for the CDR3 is TGTGCCACCTGGGGCAGCCCGAATTATTATAAGAAACTCTTT. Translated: CATWGSPNYYKKLF.

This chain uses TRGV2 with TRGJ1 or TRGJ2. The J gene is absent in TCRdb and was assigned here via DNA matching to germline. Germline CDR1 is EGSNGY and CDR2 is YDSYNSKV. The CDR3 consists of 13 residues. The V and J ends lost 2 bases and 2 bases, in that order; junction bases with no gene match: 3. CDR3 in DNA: TGTGCCACCTGGGACGAGGATTATTATAAGAAACTCTTT. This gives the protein CATWDEDYYKKLF.

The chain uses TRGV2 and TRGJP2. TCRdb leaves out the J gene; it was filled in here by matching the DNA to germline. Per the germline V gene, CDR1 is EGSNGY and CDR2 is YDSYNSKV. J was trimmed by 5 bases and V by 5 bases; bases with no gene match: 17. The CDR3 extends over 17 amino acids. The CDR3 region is CATWVTREWPSDWIKTF. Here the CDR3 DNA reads TGTGCCACCTGGGTCACTCGCGAATGGCCCAGTGATTGGATCAAGACGTTT.

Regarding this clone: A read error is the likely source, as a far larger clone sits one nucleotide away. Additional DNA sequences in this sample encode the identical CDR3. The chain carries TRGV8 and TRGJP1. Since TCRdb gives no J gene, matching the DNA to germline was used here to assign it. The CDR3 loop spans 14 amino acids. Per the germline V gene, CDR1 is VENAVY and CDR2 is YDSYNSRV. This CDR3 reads CATWDNTTGWFKIF. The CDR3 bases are TGTGCCACCTGGGATAATACCACCGGTTGGTTCAAGATATTT.

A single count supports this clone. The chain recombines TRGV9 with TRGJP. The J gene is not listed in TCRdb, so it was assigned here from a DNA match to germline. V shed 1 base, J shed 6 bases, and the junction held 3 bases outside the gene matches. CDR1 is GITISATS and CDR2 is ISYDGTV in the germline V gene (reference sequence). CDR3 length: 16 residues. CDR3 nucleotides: TGTGCCTTGTGGGAGGTCTCAGAGTTGGGCAAAAAAATCAAGGTATTT. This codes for CALWEVSELGKKIKVF.

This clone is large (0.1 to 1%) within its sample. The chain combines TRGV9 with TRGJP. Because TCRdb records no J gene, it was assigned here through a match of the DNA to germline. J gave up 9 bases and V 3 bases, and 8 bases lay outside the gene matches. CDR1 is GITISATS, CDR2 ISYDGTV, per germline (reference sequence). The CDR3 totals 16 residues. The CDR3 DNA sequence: TGTGCCTTGTGGGAGCCAAAGGGGTTGGGCAAAAAAATCAAGGTATTT. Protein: CALWEPKGLGKKIKVF.

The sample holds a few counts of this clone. The CDR3 protein is CALWEVHGGKELGKKIKVF. The CDR3 DNA sequence: TGTGCCTTGTGGGAGGTGCACGGGGGCAAAGAGTTGGGCAAAAAAATCAAGGTATTT. V usage is TRGV9 and J usage is TRGJP. TCRdb is silent on the J gene; assignment here came from matching the DNA to germline. The CDR3 loop spans 19 amino acids. Germline CDR1 and CDR2: GITISATS and ISYDGTV (reference sequence). After removal of 0 bases from V and 5 bases from J, the junction contained 10 bases not matched to a gene.

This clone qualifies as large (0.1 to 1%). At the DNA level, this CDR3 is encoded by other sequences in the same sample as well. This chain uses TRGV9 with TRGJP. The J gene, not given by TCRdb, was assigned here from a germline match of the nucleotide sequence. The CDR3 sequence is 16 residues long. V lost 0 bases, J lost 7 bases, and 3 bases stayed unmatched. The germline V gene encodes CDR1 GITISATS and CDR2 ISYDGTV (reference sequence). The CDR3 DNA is TGTGCCTTGTGGGAGGTGCGTGAGTTGGGCAAAAAAATCAAGGTATTT. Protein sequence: CALWEVRELGKKIKVF.

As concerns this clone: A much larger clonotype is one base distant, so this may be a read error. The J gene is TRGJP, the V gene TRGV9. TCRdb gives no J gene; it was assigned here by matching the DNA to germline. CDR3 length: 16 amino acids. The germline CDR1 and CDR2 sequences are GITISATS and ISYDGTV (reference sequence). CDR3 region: CALWEKQELDKKIKVF. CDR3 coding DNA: TGTGCCTTGTGGGAGAAACAAGAGTTGGACAAAAAAATCAAGGTATTT.

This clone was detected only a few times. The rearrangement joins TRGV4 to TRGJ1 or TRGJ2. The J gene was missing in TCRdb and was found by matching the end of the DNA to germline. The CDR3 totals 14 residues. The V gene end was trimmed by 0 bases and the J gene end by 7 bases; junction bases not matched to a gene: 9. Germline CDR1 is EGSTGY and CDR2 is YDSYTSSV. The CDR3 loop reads CATWDGHLGYKKLF. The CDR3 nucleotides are TGTGCCACCTGGGATGGGCACCTTGGGTATAAGAAACTCTTT.

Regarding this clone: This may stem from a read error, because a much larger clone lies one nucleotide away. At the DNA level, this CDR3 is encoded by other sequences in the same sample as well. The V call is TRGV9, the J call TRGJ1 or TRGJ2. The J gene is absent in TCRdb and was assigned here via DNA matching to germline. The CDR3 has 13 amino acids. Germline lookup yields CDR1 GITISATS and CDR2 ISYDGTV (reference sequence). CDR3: CALWDPLYYKKLF. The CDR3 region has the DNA TGTGCCCTGTGGGACCCGCTTTATTATAAGAAACTCTTT.

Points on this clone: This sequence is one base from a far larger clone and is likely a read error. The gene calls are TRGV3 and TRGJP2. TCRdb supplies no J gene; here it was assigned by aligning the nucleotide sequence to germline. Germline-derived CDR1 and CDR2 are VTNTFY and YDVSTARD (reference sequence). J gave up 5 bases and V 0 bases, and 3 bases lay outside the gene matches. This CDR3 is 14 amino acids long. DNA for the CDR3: TGTGCCACCTGGGACAGGCGGAGTGATTGGATCAAGACGTTT. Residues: CATWDRRSDWIKTF.

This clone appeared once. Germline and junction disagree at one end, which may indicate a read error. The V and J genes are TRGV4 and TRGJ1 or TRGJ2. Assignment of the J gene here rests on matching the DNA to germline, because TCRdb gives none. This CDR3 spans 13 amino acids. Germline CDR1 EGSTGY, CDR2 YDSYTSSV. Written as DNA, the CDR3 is TGTGCCGCCTGGGATGTATATTATTATAAGAAACTCTTT. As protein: CAAWDVYYYKKLF.

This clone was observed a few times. Written as DNA, the CDR3 is TGTGCCTTGTGGGAGGTGGGCCCTAAGAAACTCTTT. This codes for CALWEVGPKKLF. The chain joins TRGV9 to TRGJ1 or TRGJ2. The J gene, missing from TCRdb, was assigned here through DNA to germline matching. V lost 0 bases and J lost 9; bases outside the gene matches: 5. The CDR3 is 12 amino acids. From germline, CDR1 is GITISATS and CDR2 ISYDGTV (reference sequence).

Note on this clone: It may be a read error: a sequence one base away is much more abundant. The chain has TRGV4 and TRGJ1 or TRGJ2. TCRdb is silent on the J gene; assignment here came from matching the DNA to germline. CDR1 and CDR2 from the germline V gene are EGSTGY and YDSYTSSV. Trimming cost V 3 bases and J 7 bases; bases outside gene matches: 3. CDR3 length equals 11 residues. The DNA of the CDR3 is TGTGCCACCTGGGATTGGTATAAGAAACTCTTT. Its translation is CATWDWYKKLF.

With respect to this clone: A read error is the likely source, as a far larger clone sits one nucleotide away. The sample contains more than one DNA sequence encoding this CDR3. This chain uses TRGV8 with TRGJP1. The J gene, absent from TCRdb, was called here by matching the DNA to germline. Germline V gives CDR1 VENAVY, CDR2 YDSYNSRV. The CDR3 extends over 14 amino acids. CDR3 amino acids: CATWDNTTGWFKIF. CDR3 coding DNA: TGTGCCACCTGGGATAATACCACTGGGTGGTTCAAGATATTT.

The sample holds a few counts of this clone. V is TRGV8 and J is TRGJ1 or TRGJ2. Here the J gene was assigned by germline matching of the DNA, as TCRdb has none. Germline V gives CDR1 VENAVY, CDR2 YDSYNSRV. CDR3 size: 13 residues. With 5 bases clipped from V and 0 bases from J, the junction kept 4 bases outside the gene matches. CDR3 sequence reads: CATWAWNYYKKLF. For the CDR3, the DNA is TGTGCCACCTGGGCCTGGAATTATTATAAGAAACTCTTT.

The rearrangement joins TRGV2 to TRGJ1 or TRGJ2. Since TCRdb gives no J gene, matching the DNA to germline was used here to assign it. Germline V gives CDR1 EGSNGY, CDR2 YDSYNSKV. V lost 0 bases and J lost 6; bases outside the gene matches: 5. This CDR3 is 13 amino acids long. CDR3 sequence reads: CATWDGLGYKKLF. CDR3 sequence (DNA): TGTGCCACCTGGGACGGGCTGGGTTATAAGAAACTCTTT.

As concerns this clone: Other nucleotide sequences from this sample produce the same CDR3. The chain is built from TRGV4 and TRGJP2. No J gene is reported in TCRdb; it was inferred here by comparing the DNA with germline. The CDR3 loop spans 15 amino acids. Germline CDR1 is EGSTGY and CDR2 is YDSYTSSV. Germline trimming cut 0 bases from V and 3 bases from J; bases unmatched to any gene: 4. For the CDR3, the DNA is TGTGCCACCTGGGATGGGCCTGGTAGTGATTGGATCAAGACGTTT. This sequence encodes CATWDGPGSDWIKTF.

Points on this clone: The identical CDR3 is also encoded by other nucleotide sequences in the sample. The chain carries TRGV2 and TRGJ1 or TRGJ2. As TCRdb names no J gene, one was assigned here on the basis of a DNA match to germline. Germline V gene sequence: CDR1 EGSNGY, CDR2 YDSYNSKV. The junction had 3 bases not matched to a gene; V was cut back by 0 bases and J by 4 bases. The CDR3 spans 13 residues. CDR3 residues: CATWDGRYYKKLF. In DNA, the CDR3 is TGTGCCACCTGGGACGGGCGATATTATAAGAAACTCTTT.

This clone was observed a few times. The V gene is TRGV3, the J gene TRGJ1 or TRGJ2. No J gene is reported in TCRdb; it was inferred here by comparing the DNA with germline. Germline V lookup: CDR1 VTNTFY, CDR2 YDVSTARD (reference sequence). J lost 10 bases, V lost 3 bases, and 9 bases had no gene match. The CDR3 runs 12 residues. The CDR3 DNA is TGTGCCACCTGGGACCGCAGCGAAAAGAAACTCTTT. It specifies CATWDRSEKKLF.

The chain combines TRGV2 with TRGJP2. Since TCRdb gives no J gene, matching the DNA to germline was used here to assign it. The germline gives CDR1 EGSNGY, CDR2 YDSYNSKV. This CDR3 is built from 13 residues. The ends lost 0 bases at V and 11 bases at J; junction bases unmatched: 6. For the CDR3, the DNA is TGTGCCACCTGGGACGGGCCTTCATGGATCAAGACGTTT. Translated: CATWDGPSWIKTF.

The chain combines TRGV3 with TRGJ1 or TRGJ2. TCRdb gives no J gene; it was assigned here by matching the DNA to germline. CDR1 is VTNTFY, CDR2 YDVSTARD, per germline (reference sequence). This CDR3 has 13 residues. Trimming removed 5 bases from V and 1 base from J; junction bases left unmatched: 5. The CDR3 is CATWANNYYKKLF. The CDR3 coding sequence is TGTGCCACCTGGGCGAATAATTATTATAAGAAACTCTTT.

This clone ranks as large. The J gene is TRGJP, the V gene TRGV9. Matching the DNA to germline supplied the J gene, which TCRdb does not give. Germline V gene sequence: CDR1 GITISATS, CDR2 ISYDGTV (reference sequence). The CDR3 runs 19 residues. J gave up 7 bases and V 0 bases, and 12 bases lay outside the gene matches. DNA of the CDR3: TGTGCCTTGTGGGAGGTGCAAAGACCCAAGGAGTTGGGCAAAAAAATCAAGGTATTT. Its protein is CALWEVQRPKELGKKIKVF.

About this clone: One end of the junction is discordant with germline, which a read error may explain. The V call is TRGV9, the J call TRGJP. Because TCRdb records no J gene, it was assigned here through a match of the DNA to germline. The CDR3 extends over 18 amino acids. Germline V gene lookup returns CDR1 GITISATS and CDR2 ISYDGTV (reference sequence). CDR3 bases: TGTGCCTTGTGGGAGGTCTTCCGGCAAGGGTTGGGCAAAAAAATCAAGGTATTT. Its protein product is CALWEVFRQGLGKKIKVF.

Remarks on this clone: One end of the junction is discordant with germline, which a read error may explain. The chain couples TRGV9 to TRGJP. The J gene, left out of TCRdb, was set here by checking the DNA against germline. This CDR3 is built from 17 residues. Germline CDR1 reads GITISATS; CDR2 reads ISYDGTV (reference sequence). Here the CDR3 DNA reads TGTGCCTTGTGGGAGGTGCTGGGAGAGTCGGGCAAAAAAATCAAGGTATTT. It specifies CALWEVLGESGKKIKVF.

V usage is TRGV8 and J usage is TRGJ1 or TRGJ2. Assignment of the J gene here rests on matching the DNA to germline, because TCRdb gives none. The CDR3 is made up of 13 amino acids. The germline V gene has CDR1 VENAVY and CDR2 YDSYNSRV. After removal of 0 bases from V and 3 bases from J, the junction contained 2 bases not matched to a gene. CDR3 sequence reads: CATWDRGYYKKLF. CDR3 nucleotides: TGTGCCACCTGGGATAGGGGTTATTATAAGAAACTCTTT.

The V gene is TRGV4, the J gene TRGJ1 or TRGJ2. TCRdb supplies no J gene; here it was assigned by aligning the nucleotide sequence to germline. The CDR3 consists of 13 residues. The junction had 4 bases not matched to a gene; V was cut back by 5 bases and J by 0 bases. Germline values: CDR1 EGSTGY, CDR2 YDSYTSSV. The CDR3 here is CATWGGNYYKKLF. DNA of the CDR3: TGTGCCACCTGGGGGGGGAATTATTATAAGAAACTCTTT.